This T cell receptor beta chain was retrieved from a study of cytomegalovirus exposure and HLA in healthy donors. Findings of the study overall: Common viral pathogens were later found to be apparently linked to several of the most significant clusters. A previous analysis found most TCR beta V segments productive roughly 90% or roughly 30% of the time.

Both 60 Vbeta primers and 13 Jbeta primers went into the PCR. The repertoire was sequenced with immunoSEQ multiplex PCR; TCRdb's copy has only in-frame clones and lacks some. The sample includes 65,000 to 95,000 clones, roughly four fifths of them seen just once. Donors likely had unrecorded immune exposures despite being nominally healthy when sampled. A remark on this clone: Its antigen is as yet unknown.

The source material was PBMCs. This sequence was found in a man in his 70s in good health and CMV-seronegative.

CDR3 region: CSGGRLGGASTEAFF. CDR3 coding DNA: TGCAGCGGCGGACGGCTGGGAGGGGCCAGCACTGAAGCTTTCTTT. The chain links TRBV29-1 to TRBJ1-1; TRBD1 might be the D (5 bases). V lost 7 bases to trimming and J lost 4 bases, with 22 bases between them. CDR1 is SQVTM and CDR2 is ANQGSEA in the germline V gene. The length of the CDR3 is 15 residues.